The sequence of this TCR beta chain was determined in a study of neurological immune-mediated disorders. The making of cDNA relied on 5'RACE with 10-nucleotide random UMIs. Whenever a sequencing run was performed, it yielded over 180 million TCR-beta sequences from 15-18 subjects. One entry per CDR3 protein, called by TCRdb with MiXCR from the 5' RACE reads. Found here are tens of thousands of distinct CDR3 sequences, more than 15% of them singletons; the top ten hold approximately 15%. Findings and caveats of the study: The expanded clones of different subjects shared no CDR3 amino acid sequences (suggesting private repertoires in all groups).

Notes on this clonotype: The antigen remains unidentified.

Source material was 2 million unsorted PBMCs, stored at -80 °C in RNAlater. With V trimmed by 0 bases and J by 6 bases, 8 bases remained unmatched. CDR3 length: 15 residues. Germline V gives CDR1 SGHRS, CDR2 YFSETQ. This clonotype was obtained from a woman aged 40 to 50 in good health. This chain uses TRBV5-1 with TRBJ1-1; 7 bases are a match to TRBD1. The material sequenced was PBMCs. CDR3 region: CASSLARQGMAEAFF. In DNA form, the CDR3 reads TGCGCCAGCAGCTTGGCTAGACAGGGTATGGCTGAAGCTTTCTTT.